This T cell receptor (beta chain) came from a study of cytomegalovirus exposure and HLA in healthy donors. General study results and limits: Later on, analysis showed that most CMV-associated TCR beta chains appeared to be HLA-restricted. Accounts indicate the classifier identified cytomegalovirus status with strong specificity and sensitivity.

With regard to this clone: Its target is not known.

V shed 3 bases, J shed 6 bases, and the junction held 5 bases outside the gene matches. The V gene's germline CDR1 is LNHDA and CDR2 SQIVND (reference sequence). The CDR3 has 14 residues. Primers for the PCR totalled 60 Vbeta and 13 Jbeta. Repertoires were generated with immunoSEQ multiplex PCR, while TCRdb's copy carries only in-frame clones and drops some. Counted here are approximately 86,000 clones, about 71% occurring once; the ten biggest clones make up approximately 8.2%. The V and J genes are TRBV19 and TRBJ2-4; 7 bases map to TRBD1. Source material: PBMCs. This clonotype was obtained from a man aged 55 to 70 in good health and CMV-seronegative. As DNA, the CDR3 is TGTGCCAGTAGTATGGCCCCAGGGGGAAACATTCAGTACTTC. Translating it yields CASSMAPGGNIQYF. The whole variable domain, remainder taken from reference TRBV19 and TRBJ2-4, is DGGITQSPKYLFRKEGQNVTLSCEQNLNHDAMYWYRQDPGQGLRLIYYSQIVNDFQKGDIAEGYSVSREKKESFPLTVTSAQKNPTAFYLCASSMAPGGNIQYFGAGTRLSVL.